These 31 T cell receptor beta chains were sequenced from one sample in a study of T cells in Graves' hyperthyroidism and ophthalmopathy. TCR beta CDR3 sequences were amplified from RNA transcripts. Researchers ran a first-round RT-PCR on the TCR CDR3 using the HTBI primer set. TCRdb processed the multiplex PCR reads anew with MiXCR; each CDR3 protein has one entry. Here the sample spans hundreds of thousands of distinct CDR3 sequences, 15% to 17% being singletons. Sequencing was carried out using blood. These receptors were taken from a woman aged 18-29 years with Graves' hyperthyroidism.

This clonotype has a handful of counts. V is TRBV6-5 and J is TRBJ2-2; 7 bases fit TRBD2. Trimming at V came to 8 bases and at J to 5 bases, leaving 26 bases not matched to a gene. This CDR3 comprises 20 residues. Germline loops: CDR1 MNHEY, CDR2 SVGAGI. The CDR3 bases are TGTGCCAGCGGTTTTATAGGGACTAAAAGGCCGGGGTTTTATACCGGGGAGCTGTTTTTT. Amino acid sequence: CASGFIGTKRPGFYTGELFF.

At least ten counts were recorded for this clonotype. This sequence joins TRBV5-1 and TRBJ1-2; D call uncertain. CDR1 is SGHRS and CDR2 is YFSETQ in the germline V gene. The V and J ends lost 0 bases and 0 bases respectively, with 6 bases between them. The CDR3 contains 14 residues. Here the CDR3 DNA reads TGCGCCAGCAGCTTGGAGGCAGCTAACTATGGCTACACCTTC. Translation: CASSLEAANYGYTF. Looking up the rest from reference TRBV5-1 and TRBJ1-2 gives the full variable domain: KAGVTQTPRYLIKTRGQQVTLSCSPISGHRSVSWYQQTPGQGLQFLFEYFSETQRNKGNFPGRFSGRQFSNSRSEMNVSTLELGDSALYLCASSLEAANYGYTFGSGTRLTVV.

This clonotype was recorded at least ten times. J is TRBJ1-5 and V is TRBV2; unclear D gene. Germline CDR1 SNHLY, CDR2 FYNNEI. The CDR3 loop spans 12 amino acids. The ends were cut back, 1 base at V and 5 bases at J, with 3 bases in the middle. The DNA of the CDR3 is TGTGCCAGCAGTGAAGGTTATCAGCCCCAGCATTTT. Its protein product is CASSEGYQPQHF.

The V call is TRBV9, the J call TRBJ1-1, with D perhaps TRBD1 (5 bases). Trimming shortened V by 3 bases and J by 2 bases, and 14 bases separated the two germline ends. The germline V gene has CDR1 SGDLS and CDR2 YYNGEE. The CDR3 runs 15 residues. In DNA form, the CDR3 reads TGTGCCAGCAGCGGGGGGGGGGGGATCAACACTGAAGCTTTCTTT. This sequence encodes CASSGGGGINTEAFF.

In this sample, this clonotype turned up many times. The genes are TRBV5-5 and TRBJ2-2; 9 positions agree with TRBD1. V was pared by 2 bases and J by 4 bases, with 6 bases of the junction left unmatched. Germline CDR1 and CDR2: SGHKS and YYEKEE (reference sequence). The CDR3 covers 16 residues. The CDR3 spells CASSFPTGGGTGELFF. CDR3 coding DNA: TGTGCCAGCAGCTTCCCGACAGGGGGAGGCACCGGGGAGCTGTTTTTT.

This clonotype turned up a few times. The chain joins TRBV15 to TRBJ2-6; 8 bases map to TRBD2. With V trimmed by 3 bases and J by 9 bases, 7 bases remained unmatched. This CDR3 spans 15 amino acids. In germline, CDR1 is LNHNV, CDR2 YYDKDF (reference sequence). CDR3 protein: CATSSVGLARNVLTF. CDR3 DNA: TGTGCCACCAGCAGTGTCGGACTAGCCCGCAACGTCCTGACTTTC.

This clonotype was seen a few times. The CDR3 coding sequence is TGTGCCAGCAGCCCCCCGGGGGGAAGCACAGATACGCAGTATTTT. It is translated as CASSPPGGSTDTQYF. J is TRBJ2-3 and V is TRBV5-4, with 7 bases that match TRBD2. The germline gives CDR1 SGHNT, CDR2 YYREEE (reference sequence). The CDR3 length is 15 residues. The J segment lost 0 bases and the V segment lost 4 bases, leaving 5 bases of the junction unmatched.

In this sample, this clonotype turned up many times. This chain uses TRBV7-3 with TRBJ2-2; a weak D match, TRBD2 (5 bases). Germline CDR1 and CDR2: SGHTA and FQGTGA. V lost 2 bases to trimming and J lost 3 bases, with 10 bases between them. This CDR3 comprises 15 residues. The CDR3 sequence: CASSLVSGYTGELFF. CDR3 nucleotide sequence: TGTGCCAGCAGCTTAGTCTCGGGGTACACCGGGGAGCTGTTTTTT.

The rearrangement links TRBV29-1 to TRBJ2-1; 13 bases agree with TRBD2. There are 16 residues in the CDR3. Germline CDR1 is SQVTM and CDR2 is ANQGSEA. CDR3 region: CAKTSGRTNPYNEQFF. CDR3 sequence (DNA): TGCGCTAAGACTAGCGGGAGGACCAACCCTTACAATGAGCAGTTCTTC.

This clonotype was found many times. The V call is TRBV2, the J call TRBJ2-3; TRBD2 is a possible D gene (5 bases). CDR1 is SNHLY, CDR2 FYNNEI, per germline. CDR3 length: 15 residues. Trimming took off 3 bases at V and 4 bases at J, with 14 bases between the two ends. CDR3 region: CASSEDSRGSDTQYF. CDR3 sequence (DNA): TGTGCCAGCAGTGAGGATAGCCGGGGATCAGATACGCAGTATTTT.

This clonotype has more than one count but fewer than ten. CDR3 residues: CASSLVLMPGGPNTGELFF. CDR3 sequence (DNA): TGTGCCAGCAGCTTGGTACTGATGCCGGGAGGACCAAACACCGGGGAGCTGTTTTTT. The chain employs TRBV5-6 and TRBJ2-2; TRBD2 matches at 7 bases. From germline, CDR1 is SGHDT and CDR2 YYEEEE. The length of the CDR3 is 19 residues. V lost 0 bases to trimming and J lost 2 bases; unmatched junction nucleotides: 13.

In its sample, this clonotype was seen many times. CDR3 nucleotide sequence: TGTGCCAGCAGCTTTGCTTGGGCCCAAAACACTGAAGCTTTCTTT. The encoded protein is CASSFAWAQNTEAFF. The V gene is TRBV11-2, the J gene TRBJ1-1; D remains unclear. The germline gives CDR1 SGHAT, CDR2 FQNNGV. The CDR3 has 15 amino acids. V was clipped by 3 bases and J by 2 bases, with 13 bases between them.

The J gene is TRBJ1-1, the V gene TRBV4-1; D not certain. Germline V gene data show CDR1 as MGHRA and CDR2 as YSYEKL. Between the trimmed V and J ends, which lost 4 bases and 4 bases, there was a span of 10 bases. The CDR3 sequence is 13 residues long. This CDR3 reads CASSPSTATEAFF. The CDR3 nucleotides read TGCGCCAGCAGCCCCTCCACGGCCACTGAAGCTTTCTTT.

This clonotype was seen many times. This sequence joins TRBV2 and TRBJ2-3; D unclear. The CDR3 runs to 13 residues. CDR1 is SNHLY and CDR2 is FYNNEI in the germline V gene. V lost 4 bases, J lost 2 bases, and 7 bases lay in between. CDR3 DNA sequence: TGTGCCAGCAGTGTAATGAACACAGATACGCAGTATTTT. Its protein product is CASSVMNTDTQYF.

This clonotype has at least ten counts. V is TRBV18 and J is TRBJ2-7; D is unresolved. The V end was cut by 3 bases, the J end by 0 bases, with 12 bases between. The V gene's germline CDR1 is KGHSH and CDR2 LQKENI. The CDR3 has 15 amino acids. The CDR3 coding sequence is TGTGCCAGCTCACCGATACAGCGAAACTCCTACGAGCAGTACTTC. Amino acids: CASSPIQRNSYEQYF. The whole variable domain, filled in from reference TRBV18 and TRBJ2-7, reads NAGVMQNPRHLVRRRGQEARLRCSPMKGHSHVYWYRQLPEEGLKFMVYLQKENIIDESGMPKERFSAEFPKEGPSILRIQQVVRGDSAAYFCASSPIQRNSYEQYFGPGTRLTVT.

This clonotype has at least ten counts. V is TRBV18 and J is TRBJ2-3; D gene ambiguous. The CDR3 consists of 13 residues. Trimming pared 3 bases from V and 1 base from J, leaving 5 bases between. Per the germline V gene, CDR1 is KGHSH and CDR2 is LQKENI. CDR3 amino acids: CASSPRGTDTQYF. Written as DNA, the CDR3 is TGTGCCAGCTCACCTCGGGGCACAGATACGCAGTATTTT.

At least ten counts were recorded for this clonotype. The rearrangement joins TRBV10-3 to TRBJ1-1; TRBD1 matches at 10 bases. The CDR3 loop spans 15 amino acids. Germline V lookup: CDR1 ENHRY, CDR2 SYGVKD. Unmatched junction bases numbered 6, after V lost 4 bases and J lost 4 bases. The CDR3 sequence is CAISGAGQGTTEAFF. The CDR3 DNA reads as TGTGCCATCAGTGGGGCGGGACAGGGGACCACTGAAGCTTTCTTT.

The J gene is TRBJ2-2, the V gene TRBV5-4; 7 bases map to TRBD1. CDR3 length: 16 amino acids. The germline gives CDR1 SGHNT, CDR2 YYREEE (reference sequence). V shed 4 bases, J shed 1 base, and the junction held 7 bases outside the gene matches. CDR3: CASSPGTALNTGELFF. The CDR3 DNA reads as TGTGCCAGCAGCCCGGGGACAGCTCTGAACACCGGGGAGCTGTTTTTT.

Concerning this clonotype itself: With a much larger clone just one base away, this may be a read error. CDR3 sequence: CASSLGQGKGRDF. The DNA of the CDR3 is TGTGCCAGCAGCTTAGGACAGGGAAAGGGCAGGGACTTC. The V and J genes are TRBV28 and TRBJ2-5, with 8 positions matching TRBD1. Germline CDR1 is MDHEN and CDR2 is SYDVKM. This CDR3 spans 13 amino acids. Filled out from reference TRBV28 and TRBJ2-5, the complete variable domain reads DVKVTQSSRYLVKRTGEKVFLECVQDMDHENMFWYRQDPGLGLRLIYFSYDVKMKEKGDIPEGYSVSREKKERFSLILESASTNQTSMYLCASSLGQGKGRDFGPGTRLLVL.

The rearrangement links TRBV7-9 to TRBJ2-3; D gene uncertain. The V end lost 3 bases, the J end lost 4 bases, and 14 bases lay between the germline ends. Germline V gene data show CDR1 as SEHNR and CDR2 as FQNEAQ (reference sequence). This CDR3 has 15 residues. This CDR3 reads CASSFARRGPDTQYF. CDR3 coding DNA: TGTGCCAGCAGCTTTGCGCGAAGAGGTCCAGATACGCAGTATTTT.

This rearrangement joins TRBV19 to TRBJ2-1; D is ambiguous. Trimming removed 2 bases at V and 1 base at J, with 6 bases between. The germline CDR1 and CDR2 sequences are LNHDA and SQIVND (reference sequence). The CDR3 contains 14 residues. The CDR3 loop is CASSIFNSYNEQFF. The CDR3 coding sequence is TGTGCCAGTAGTATATTCAATTCCTACAATGAGCAGTTCTTC.

V and J are TRBV15 and TRBJ2-2; 7 nucleotides match TRBD1. The CDR3 length is 15 residues. J was trimmed by 4 bases and V by 5 bases; bases with no gene match: 7. Germline CDR1 LNHNV, CDR2 YYDKDF (reference sequence). The CDR3 region is CATSEYRGPTGELFF. The CDR3 DNA reads TGTGCCACCAGCGAATACAGGGGACCCACCGGGGAGCTGTTTTTT.

This clonotype was recorded at least ten times. The chain links TRBV7-2 to TRBJ2-7; possibly TRBD1 for D (6 bases). The length of the CDR3 is 14 residues. V was clipped by 1 base and J by 3 bases, with 10 bases between them. CDR1 is SGHTA and CDR2 is FQGNSA in the germline V gene. CDR3 sequence (DNA): TGTGCCAGCAGCTTAGACAGGGTTGGCTACGAGCAGTACTTC. This gives the protein CASSLDRVGYEQYF. Combining the CDR3 with reference TRBV7-2 and TRBJ2-7 gives the whole variable domain GAGVSQSPSNKVTEKGKDVELRCDPISGHTALYWYRQSLGQGLEFLIYFQGNSAPDKSGLPSDRFSAERTGGSVSTLTIQRTQQEDSAVYLCASSLDRVGYEQYFGPGTRLTVT.

V is TRBV6-1 and J is TRBJ1-6; a weak D match, TRBD1 (6 bases). This CDR3 region has 12 residues. Trimming cost V 4 bases and J 9 bases, with 7 bases left between them. CDR1 MNHNS and CDR2 SASEGT come from the germline V gene. CDR3 nucleotides: TGTGCCAGCAGTGGGACAGCTTCACCCCTCCACTTT. Translating it yields CASSGTASPLHF.

This CDR3 reads CASSFWGGPQHF. The CDR3 nucleotides read TGTGCCAGCAGTTTTTGGGGAGGTCCCCAGCATTTT. This sequence joins TRBV27 and TRBJ1-5; D is unclear. The germline gives CDR1 MNHEY, CDR2 SMNVEV (reference sequence). Trimming left V 3 bases short and J 10 bases short, with 10 bases between. This CDR3 is 12 amino acids long.

This clonotype was counted only a few times. This sequence joins TRBV4-2 and TRBJ2-2; D remains ambiguous. The length of the CDR3 is 17 residues. Germline V gene data show CDR1 as LGHNA and CDR2 as YNFKEQ. Trimming cost V 1 base and J 4 bases, with 16 bases left between them. In DNA, the CDR3 is TGTGCCAGCAGCCAAGTTAGAGGCGGCCAGCGCACCGGGGAGCTGTTTTTT. Encoded protein: CASSQVRGGQRTGELFF.

The chain combines TRBV10-3 with TRBJ2-1, with 9 positions matching TRBD2. After removal of 0 bases from V and 3 bases from J, the junction contained 6 bases not matched to a gene. Per the germline V gene, CDR1 is ENHRY and CDR2 is SYGVKD. The CDR3 contains 17 residues. The CDR3 region has the DNA TGTGCCATCAGTGAGTCGGGAGGTAGCGGGGGCTACAATGAGCAGTTCTTC. Its translation: CAISESGGSGGYNEQFF.

This clonotype was detected many times. In DNA form, the CDR3 reads TGCGCCAGCAGCTTCATTGGGGTGAACACTGAAGCTTTCTTT. Encoded protein: CASSFIGVNTEAFF. This sequence joins TRBV5-1 and TRBJ1-1; no clear D. V lost 2 bases, J lost 0 bases, and 8 bases lay in between. CDR1 and CDR2 from the germline V gene are SGHRS and YFSETQ. The CDR3 sequence is 14 residues long. The full variable domain, its missing parts supplied by reference TRBV5-1 and TRBJ1-1, is KAGVTQTPRYLIKTRGQQVTLSCSPISGHRSVSWYQQTPGQGLQFLFEYFSETQRNKGNFPGRFSGRQFSNSRSEMNVSTLELGDSALYLCASSFIGVNTEAFFGQGTRLTVV.

This clonotype has at least ten counts. The V call is TRBV7-2, the J call TRBJ2-7; 7 bases are shared with TRBD2. Germline V gives CDR1 SGHTA, CDR2 FQGNSA. After removal of 5 bases from V and 2 bases from J, the junction contained 6 bases not matched to a gene. The CDR3 consists of 14 residues. CDR3 nucleotides: TGTGCCAGCAGCACGTATGCGGGGGCCTACGAGCAGTACTTC. This sequence encodes CASSTYAGAYEQYF.

The table lists this clonotype with a few counts. V gene TRBV7-9 combines with J gene TRBJ1-4, with D perhaps TRBD1 (6 bases). V gave up 5 bases and J gave up 5 bases, with 15 bases separating them. Germline assignment: CDR1 SEHNR and CDR2 FQNEAQ (reference sequence). The length of the CDR3 is 15 residues. The DNA of the CDR3 is TGTGCCAGCAGCCCGGTCGGAGGGGGGAATGAAAAACTGTTTTTT. Its protein is CASSPVGGGNEKLFF. Drawing the rest from reference TRBV7-9 and TRBJ1-4, the complete variable domain is DTGVSQNPRHKITKRGQNVTFRCDPISEHNRLYWYRQTLGQGPEFLTYFQNEAQLEKSRLLSDRFSAERPKGSFSTLEIQRTEQGDSAMYLCASSPVGGGNEKLFFGSGTQLSVL.

Concerning this clonotype itself: Just one base apart from a much larger clone, this may be a read error. The rearrangement links TRBV7-9 to TRBJ2-3, with D perhaps TRBD2 (6 bases). Germline lookup yields CDR1 SEHNR and CDR2 FQNEAQ (reference sequence). The CDR3 spans 16 residues. Trimming left V 8 bases short and J 1 base short, with 19 bases between. CDR3 coding DNA: TGTGCCAGCGGCTCTCTGGGGGGAGAAGGCACAGATACGCAGTATTTT. This encodes CASGSLGGEGTDTQYF.